These T cell receptor beta chains were read from a single sample in a study of OX40 agonist ivuxolimab in advanced cancers. Some clones are missing from TCRdb's copy, which holds only in-frame ones; the method was immunoSEQ multiplex PCR. Counted here are roughly 69,000 clones, around 90% occurring once; the ten biggest clones make up around 3.9%. The sample was CD4+ or CD8+ T cells sorted from blood, taken in a trial of the OX40 agonist ivuxolimab. The receptor set was obtained from an adult with an advanced solid tumor such as melanoma, head and neck, liver or kidney cancer. Both conserved end residues are part of each CDR3. Each record gives: D gene, J gene, V gene, clone size, CDR3 protein, CDR3 DNA. A D gene is named only where the DNA matches it firmly. The size of a clone is reported for some rows only, either as once, few or many, or as a class for expanded clones.

TRBD2,TRBJ2-1,TRBV6-1,-,CASSERVGTSADNEQFF,TGTGCCAGCAGTGAAAGAGTGGGAACTAGCGCGGACAATGAGCAGTTCTTC
-,TRBJ2-5,TRBV12-5,-,CASGLDPGGRGRETQYF,TGTGCTAGTGGTTTGGACCCGGGGGGCAGGGGAAGGGAGACCCAGTACTTC
-,TRBJ1-5,TRBV6-5,-,CASSQFMNQPQHF,TGTGCCAGCAGCCAATTCATGAATCAGCCCCAGCATTTT
-,TRBJ2-5,TRBV7-9,-,CASSFLRSFQETQYF,TGTGCCAGCAGCTTTCTTAGAAGTTTCCAAGAGACCCAGTACTTC
-,TRBJ1-2,TRBV2,-,CASLSGGDGYTF,TGTGCCAGCCTTTCGGGGGGCGACGGCTACACCTTC
-,TRBJ1-2,TRBV6-1,-,CASSPRTDDGYTF,TGTGCCAGCAGCCCTCGGACAGACGATGGCTACACCTTC
-,TRBJ2-1,TRBV15,once,CATRVDRGGGNEQFF,TGTGCCACCAGAGTAGACCGGGGAGGGGGCAATGAGCAGTTCTTC
-,TRBJ2-7,TRBV11-2,-,CASSLVWIRAEQYF,TGTGCCAGCAGCTTAGTGTGGATCCGGGCAGAGCAGTACTTC
-,TRBJ2-1,TRBV5-4,once,CASSSPGLPNEQFF,TGTGCCAGCAGCTCGCCGGGACTCCCGAATGAGCAGTTCTTC
TRBD1,TRBJ1-4,TRBV9,few,CASSVGTVNEKLFF,TGTGCCAGCAGCGTTGGGACAGTCAATGAAAAACTGTTTTTT
-,TRBJ1-3,TRBV7-2,few,CASSLKGPVGNTIYF,TGTGCCAGCAGCTTAAAGGGACCGGTTGGAAACACCATATATTTT
-,TRBJ2-1,TRBV27,-,CASSWGRTIEQFF,TGTGCCAGCAGTTGGGGCAGAACAATTGAGCAGTTCTTC
-,TRBJ2-1,TRBV7-3,-,CASSLIHGIGNEQFF,TGTGCCAGCAGCTTAATCCATGGGATAGGGAATGAGCAGTTCTTC
-,TRBJ2-1,TRBV27,-,CASSLLGGEQFF,TGTGCCAGCAGTTTACTCGGGGGTGAGCAGTTCTTC
-,TRBJ1-5,TRBV19,-,CASSTFYRASNQPQHF,TGTGCCAGTAGTACCTTTTACCGGGCCAGCAATCAGCCCCAGCATTTT
TRBD2,TRBJ2-3,TRBV7-9,once,CASSSIAGGQDTQYF,TGTGCCAGCAGCTCAATAGCGGGGGGGCAAGATACGCAGTATTTT
-,TRBJ1-4,TRBV7-8,-,CASSSQATNEKLFF,TGTGCCAGCAGCTCACAGGCAACTAATGAAAAACTGTTTTTT
-,TRBJ1-5,TRBV7-9,-,CASSLEGARAQHF,TGTGCCAGCAGCTTAGAAGGCGCCCGGGCCCAGCATTTT
TRBD1,TRBJ2-5,TRBV5-4,-,CASSLGRGQETQYF,TGTGCCAGCAGCTTGGGCAGGGGGCAAGAGACCCAGTACTTC
-,TRBJ2-5,TRBV9,-,CASSEGGVGETQYF,TGTGCCAGCAGCGAGGGGGGCGTCGGAGAGACCCAGTACTTC
TRBD1,TRBJ2-7,TRBV2,-,CASSETGGFSSYEQYF,TGTGCCAGCAGTGAAACAGGGGGCTTTAGCTCCTACGAGCAGTACTTC
-,TRBJ1-4,TRBV28,-,CASSLGALTNEKLFF,TGTGCCAGCAGTTTAGGTGCTTTAACTAATGAAAAACTGTTTTTT
TRBD2,TRBJ2-7,TRBV4-2,-,CASSQAAGTSVSYEQYF,TGTGCCAGCAGCCAGGCCGCCGGGACTAGCGTCTCCTACGAGCAGTACTTC
-,TRBJ2-4,TRBV6-6,-,CASSLATGRWRDF,TGTGCCAGCAGTCTAGCTACCGGCCGATGGCGTGACTTC
-,TRBJ2-2,TRBV6-5,-,CASGTPKAGELFF,TGTGCCAGCGGGACCCCTAAAGCCGGGGAGCTGTTTTTT
-,TRBJ1-2,TRBV9,-,CASSVDSNSYGGPGYTF,TGTGCCAGCAGCGTAGACAGCAACTCCTATGGAGGACCTGGCTACACCTTC
-,TRBJ1-4,TRBV2,-,CASSEVRGTNEKLFF,TGTGCCAGCAGTGAGGTCCGGGGAACTAATGAAAAACTGTTTTTT
-,TRBJ1-2,TRBV27,-,CASSFSSRGFGYTF,TGTGCCAGCAGTTTCAGCTCCAGGGGCTTTGGCTACACCTTC
-,TRBJ2-4,TRBV15,-,CATSKDTIAKNIQYF,TGTGCCACCAGCAAAGACACCATAGCCAAAAACATTCAGTACTTC
-,TRBJ1-4,TRBV19,once,CASRPSKGRVANEKLFF,TGTGCCAGCCGCCCCTCCAAGGGGAGAGTGGCTAATGAAAAACTGTTTTTT
TRBD2,TRBJ2-1,TRBV13,-,CASSLGTSGNNEQFF,TGTGCCAGCAGCTTAGGGACTAGCGGTAACAATGAGCAGTTCTTC
TRBD2,TRBJ2-7,TRBV11-3,-,CASSLTGTSGAYEQYF,TGTGCCAGCAGCTTGACCGGGACTAGCGGAGCCTACGAGCAGTACTTC
TRBD1,TRBJ1-2,TRBV6-5,-,CASSQTGRANYGYTF,TGTGCCAGCAGTCAGACAGGGAGGGCTAACTATGGCTACACCTTC
-,TRBJ1-2,TRBV6-4,-,CASSDSGLGGYTF,TGTGCCAGCAGTGACTCGGGACTCGGTGGCTACACCTTC
TRBD2,TRBJ2-1,TRBV2,once,CASRWLAAYNEQFF,TGTGCCAGCAGGTGGCTAGCGGCCTACAATGAGCAGTTCTTC
-,TRBJ1-3,TRBV19,-,CASSTGTGNTIYF,TGTGCCAGTAGCACAGGGACTGGAAACACCATATATTTT
-,TRBJ1-5,TRBV5-8,once,CASSLAAVRRERYQPQHF,TGTGCCAGCAGCTTGGCCGCAGTCAGGCGAGAACGGTATCAGCCCCAGCATTTT
-,TRBJ1-5,TRBV19,-,CASSISDGGHYSNQPQHF,TGTGCCAGTAGTATTTCCGACGGAGGCCACTATAGCAATCAGCCCCAGCATTTT
-,TRBJ2-5,TRBV7-9,-,CASSTDRAQETQYF,TGTGCCAGCAGCACAGACAGAGCCCAAGAGACCCAGTACTTC
-,TRBJ1-1,TRBV5-4,-,CASGGATEAFF,TGTGCCAGCGGCGGGGCCACTGAAGCTTTCTTT
-,TRBJ2-2,TRBV5-1,-,CASACRNTGELFF,TGCGCCAGCGCTTGTCGGAACACCGGGGAGCTGTTTTTT
-,TRBJ2-7,TRBV28,-,CASSLWAGRSYEQYF,TGTGCCAGCTCCCTTTGGGCGGGCCGCTCCTACGAGCAGTACTTC